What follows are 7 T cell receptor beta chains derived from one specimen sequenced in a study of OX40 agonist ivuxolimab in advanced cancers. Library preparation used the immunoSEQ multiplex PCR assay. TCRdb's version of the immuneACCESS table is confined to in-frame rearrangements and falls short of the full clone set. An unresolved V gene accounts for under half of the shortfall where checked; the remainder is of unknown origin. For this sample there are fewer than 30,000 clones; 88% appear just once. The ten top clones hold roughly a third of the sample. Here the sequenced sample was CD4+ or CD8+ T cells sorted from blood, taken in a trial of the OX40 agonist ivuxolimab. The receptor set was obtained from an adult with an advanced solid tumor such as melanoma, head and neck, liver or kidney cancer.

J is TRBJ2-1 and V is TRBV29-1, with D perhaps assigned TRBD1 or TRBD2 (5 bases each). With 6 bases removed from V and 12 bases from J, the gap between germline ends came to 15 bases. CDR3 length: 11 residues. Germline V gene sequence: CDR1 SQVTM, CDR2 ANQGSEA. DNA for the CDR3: TGCAGCGTCGACCGGGACCAAGGGCAGTTCTTC. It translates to CSVDRDQGQFF.

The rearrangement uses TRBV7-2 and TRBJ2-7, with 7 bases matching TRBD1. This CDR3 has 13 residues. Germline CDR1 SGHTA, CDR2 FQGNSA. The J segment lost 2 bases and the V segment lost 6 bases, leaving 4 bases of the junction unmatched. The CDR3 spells CASRPTGAYEQYF. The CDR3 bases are TGTGCCAGCAGACCAACAGGGGCCTACGAGCAGTACTTC.

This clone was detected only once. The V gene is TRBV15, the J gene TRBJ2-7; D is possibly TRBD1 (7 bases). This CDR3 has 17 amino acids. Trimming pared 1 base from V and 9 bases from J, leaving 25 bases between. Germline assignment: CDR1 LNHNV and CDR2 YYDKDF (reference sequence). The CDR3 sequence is CATSRGGVTGRPGAQYF. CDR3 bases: TGTGCCACCAGCAGAGGGGGTGTGACAGGGAGGCCGGGTGCGCAGTACTTC.

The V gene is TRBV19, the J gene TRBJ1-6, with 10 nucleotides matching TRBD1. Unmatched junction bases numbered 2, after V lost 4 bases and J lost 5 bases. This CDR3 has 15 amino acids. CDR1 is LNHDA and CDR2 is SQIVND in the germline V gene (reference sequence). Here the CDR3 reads CASSTGTGDNSPLHF. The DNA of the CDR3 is TGTGCCAGTAGTACTGGGACAGGGGATAATTCACCCCTCCACTTT.

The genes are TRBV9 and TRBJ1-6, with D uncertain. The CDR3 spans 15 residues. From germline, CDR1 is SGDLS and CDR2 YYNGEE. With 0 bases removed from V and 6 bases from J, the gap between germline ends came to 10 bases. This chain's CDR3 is CASSVGGGGNSPLHF. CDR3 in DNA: TGTGCCAGCAGCGTAGGGGGAGGAGGTAATTCACCCCTCCACTTT.

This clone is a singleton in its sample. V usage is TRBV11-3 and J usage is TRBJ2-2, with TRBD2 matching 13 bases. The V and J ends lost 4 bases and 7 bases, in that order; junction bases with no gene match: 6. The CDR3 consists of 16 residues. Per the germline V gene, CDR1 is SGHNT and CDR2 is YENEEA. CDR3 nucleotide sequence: TGTGCCAGCAGCTCCGGGACTAGCGGGGACGACGGGGAGCTGTTTTTT. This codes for CASSSGTSGDDGELFF.

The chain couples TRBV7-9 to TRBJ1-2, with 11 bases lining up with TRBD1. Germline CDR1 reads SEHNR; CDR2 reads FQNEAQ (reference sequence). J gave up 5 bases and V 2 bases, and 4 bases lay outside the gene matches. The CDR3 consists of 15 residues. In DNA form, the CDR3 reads TGTGCCAGCAGCTTACCGGGACAGGGGGTGTATGGCTACACCTTC. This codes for CASSLPGQGVYGYTF.